Sequencing of this T cell receptor (beta chain) was carried out in a study of blood T cells in healthy people across ages. Alongside a J-beta primer mix, a sample-barcoded 5' primer served in a second PCR lasting about 7 to 11 cycles. A template-switch adaptor that had 12 random nucleotides put a tag on each cDNA molecule. MiXCR, run by TCRdb on the 5' RACE reads, gives a single entry per CDR3 protein. The sample lists 550,000 to 750,000 distinct CDR3 sequences; around 21% were seen once. Donors gave roughly 10 milliliters of peripheral blood apiece. Trimming left V 4 bases short and J 2 bases short, with 12 bases between. The CDR3 is 14 amino acids. From germline, CDR1 is SGHTA and CDR2 FQGTGA.

This TCR derives from a man between 65 and 80 years old in good health. The chain carries TRBV7-3 and TRBJ2-7, with a tentative D call TRBD2 (6 bases). The material sequenced was blood. The CDR3 nucleotides are TGTGCCAGCAGCTCCGGGACTCCTCCCTACGAGCAGTACTTC. Residues: CASSSGTPPYEQYF.